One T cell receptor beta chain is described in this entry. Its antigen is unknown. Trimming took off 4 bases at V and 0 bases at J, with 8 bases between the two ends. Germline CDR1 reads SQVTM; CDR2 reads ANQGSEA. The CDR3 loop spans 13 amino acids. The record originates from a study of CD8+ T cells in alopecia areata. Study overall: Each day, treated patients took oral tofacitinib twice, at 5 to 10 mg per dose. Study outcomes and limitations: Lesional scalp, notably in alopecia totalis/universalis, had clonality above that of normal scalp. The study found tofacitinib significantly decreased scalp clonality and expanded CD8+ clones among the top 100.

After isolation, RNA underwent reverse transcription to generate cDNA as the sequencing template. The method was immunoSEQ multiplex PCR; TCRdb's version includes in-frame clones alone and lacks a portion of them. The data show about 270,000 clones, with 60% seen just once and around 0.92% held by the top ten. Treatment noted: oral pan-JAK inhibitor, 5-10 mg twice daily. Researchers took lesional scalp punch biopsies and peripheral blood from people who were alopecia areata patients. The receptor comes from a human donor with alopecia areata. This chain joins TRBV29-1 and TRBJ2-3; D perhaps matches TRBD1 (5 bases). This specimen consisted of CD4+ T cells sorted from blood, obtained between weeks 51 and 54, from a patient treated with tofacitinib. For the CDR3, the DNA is TGCAGCGTTGGACAGCCTAGCACAGATACGCAGTATTTT. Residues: CSVGQPSTDTQYF.